The 19 T cell receptor beta chains below come from one sample, sequenced in a study of T cells in narcolepsy. Libraries were prepared by immunoSEQ multiplex PCR; TCRdb keeps only in-frame clonotypes and omits some of them. The data show 30,000 to 35,000 clones, roughly 87% seen once. The specimen sequenced was CD45RA- memory CD4+ T cells from PBMCs. The source is a human donor with narcolepsy.

The V call is TRBV18, the J call TRBJ2-7; D unclear. Germline lookup yields CDR1 KGHSH and CDR2 LQKENI. With 3 bases removed from V and 4 bases from J, the gap between germline ends came to 13 bases. The CDR3 totals 14 residues. The CDR3 DNA follows: TGTGCCAGCTCACCCCCGACGGTCCGATACGAGCAGTACTTC. Protein sequence: CASSPPTVRYEQYF. Filled out from reference TRBV18 and TRBJ2-7, the complete variable domain reads NAGVMQNPRHLVRRRGQEARLRCSPMKGHSHVYWYRQLPEEGLKFMVYLQKENIIDESGMPKERFSAEFPKEGPSILRIQQVVRGDSAAYFCASSPPTVRYEQYFGPGTRLTVT.

Written as DNA, the CDR3 is TGTGCCAGTAGCACAGGGGGCCGGTATGGCTACACCTTC. Protein sequence: CASSTGGRYGYTF. This chain uses TRBV19 with TRBJ1-2; 9 bases line up with TRBD1. After removal of 6 bases from V and 5 bases from J, the junction contained 4 bases not matched to a gene. This CDR3 has 13 residues. Germline V gives CDR1 LNHDA, CDR2 SQIVND (reference sequence).

This chain joins TRBV7-2 and TRBJ2-4; possibly TRBD2 for D (5 bases). The V gene lost 5 bases and the J gene lost 3 bases, with 11 bases spanning the gap. The CDR3 runs 14 residues. Germline V lookup: CDR1 SGHTA, CDR2 FQGNSA. The CDR3 loop is CASSASTFKNIQYF. The CDR3 coding sequence is TGTGCCAGCAGCGCTAGCACTTTCAAAAACATTCAGTACTTC.

The V and J genes are TRBV7-2 and TRBJ2-7, with TRBD2 matching 7 bases. V trimming: 5 bases; J trimming: 2 bases; junction bases outside the gene matches: 9. The V gene's germline CDR1 is SGHTA and CDR2 FQGNSA. The CDR3 runs 15 residues. The CDR3 region is CASSPRGGFPYEQYF. CDR3 sequence (DNA): TGTGCCAGCAGCCCCCGCGGGGGTTTCCCCTACGAGCAGTACTTC.

The CDR3 DNA is TGTGCCAGCAGCTTCGGAGGGTCGACCTACGAGCAGTACTTC. Its protein is CASSFGGSTYEQYF. The chain links TRBV7-2 to TRBJ2-7, with TRBD2 as a possible D gene (6 bases). From germline, CDR1 is SGHTA and CDR2 FQGNSA. Trimming took 3 bases from V and 2 from J, leaving 11 bases between them. CDR3 length equals 14 residues.

J is TRBJ2-7 and V is TRBV5-4; 12 bases fit TRBD2. The trim removed 4 bases at V and 2 bases at J, leaving 4 bases unmatched. The CDR3 length is 15 residues. Per germline, CDR1 SGHNT and CDR2 YYREEE (reference sequence). The CDR3 region is CASSTRTSGTYEQYF. CDR3 coding DNA: TGTGCCAGCAGCACCAGGACTAGCGGGACCTACGAGCAGTACTTC. Based on the CDR3 plus reference TRBV5-4 and TRBJ2-7, the full variable domain is ETGVTQSPTHLIKTRGQQVTLRCSSQSGHNTVSWYQQALGQGPQFIFQYYREEENGRGNFPPRFSGLQFPNYSSELNVNALELDDSALYLCASSTRTSGTYEQYFGPGTRLTVT.

The chain carries TRBV7-8 and TRBJ2-1, with D perhaps matching TRBD2 (5 bases). Germline lookup yields CDR1 SGHVS and CDR2 FQNEAQ. The CDR3 has 15 residues. Trimming pared 2 bases from V and 7 bases from J, leaving 15 bases between. This chain's CDR3 is CASSLIQSRGNEQFF. The CDR3 bases are TGTGCCAGCAGCTTAATCCAATCTCGAGGGAATGAGCAGTTCTTC. Variable domain in full (rest from reference TRBV7-8 and TRBJ2-1): GAGVSQSPRYKVAKRGQDVALRCDPISGHVSLFWYQQALGQGPEFLTYFQNEAQLDKSGLPSDRFFAERPEGSVSTLKIQRTQQEDSAVYLCASSLIQSRGNEQFFGPGTRLTVL.

The V gene is TRBV2, the J gene TRBJ2-7; TRBD1 aligns across 7 bases. The CDR3 is 14 amino acids. V shed 6 bases and J 8 bases; nucleotides not matched to a gene: 13. CDR1 is SNHLY, CDR2 FYNNEI, per germline. Here the CDR3 DNA reads TGTGCCAGCAGCTCCGGACAGGTCTCTGCCAAGCAGTACTTC. This encodes CASSSGQVSAKQYF. The whole variable domain, remainder taken from reference TRBV2 and TRBJ2-7, is EPEVTQTPSHQVTQMGQEVILRCVPISNHLYFYWYRQILGQKVEFLVSFYNNEISEKSEIFDDQFSVERPDGSNFTLKIRSTKLEDSAMYFCASSSGQVSAKQYFGPGTRLTVT.

V and J are TRBV28 and TRBJ2-7; the match to TRBD1 covers 7 bases. The germline V gene has CDR1 MDHEN and CDR2 SYDVKM. CDR3 length equals 14 residues. With 0 bases clipped from V and 6 bases from J, the junction kept 5 bases outside the gene matches. Here the CDR3 reads CASSLWGDRAEQYF. CDR3 sequence (DNA): TGTGCCAGCAGTTTATGGGGCGACAGGGCCGAGCAGTACTTC.

The chain has TRBV2 and TRBJ2-5; 8 nucleotides match TRBD1. This CDR3 contains 14 residues. Trimming took 6 bases from V and 3 from J; bases not matched to a gene: 6. The germline V gene encodes CDR1 SNHLY and CDR2 FYNNEI. CDR3 coding DNA: TGTGCCAGCAGGGGACAGGCCGGAAAAGAGACCCAGTACTTC. Translated, it gives CASRGQAGKETQYF.

This chain uses TRBV4-3 with TRBJ1-2; maybe TRBD1 (5 bases). The V end lost 3 bases, the J end lost 7 bases, and 12 bases lay between the germline ends. The CDR3 has 13 amino acids. Germline CDR1 LGHNA, CDR2 YSLEER. In nucleotides, the CDR3 is TGCGCCAGCAGCCATGGGGCTAGCCCTGGCTACACCTTC. Encoded protein: CASSHGASPGYTF.

The chain carries TRBV7-3 and TRBJ2-6; possible D gene TRBD1, 6 bases. Trimming shortened V by 5 bases and J by 2 bases, and 10 bases separated the two germline ends. The CDR3 runs to 15 residues. The germline gives CDR1 SGHTA, CDR2 FQGTGA. CDR3 sequence reads: CASSPGQPGANVLTF. The CDR3 nucleotides are TGTGCCAGCAGCCCCGGACAGCCTGGGGCCAACGTCCTGACTTTC.

The chain uses TRBV2 and TRBJ1-2, with D hard to call. Trimming removed 1 base at V and 3 bases at J, with 6 bases between. Germline CDR1 and CDR2: SNHLY and FYNNEI. The CDR3 has 13 residues. The CDR3 spells CASSEEGYYGYTF. In DNA, the CDR3 is TGTGCCAGCAGTGAAGAGGGTTACTATGGCTACACCTTC.

This chain joins TRBV7-2 and TRBJ2-7; 11 bases are a match to TRBD2. The V gene end was trimmed by 5 bases and the J gene end by 4 bases; junction bases not matched to a gene: 10. This CDR3 spans 16 amino acids. Germline assignment: CDR1 SGHTA and CDR2 FQGNSA. CDR3 coding DNA: TGTGCCAGCAGCCCACCGACTAGCGGGAAAAGATACGAGCAGTACTTC. Residues: CASSPPTSGKRYEQYF.

The chain carries TRBV9 and TRBJ2-3; no firm D call. The CDR3 consists of 13 residues. V was pared by 3 bases and J by 6 bases, with 11 bases between. Germline V lookup: CDR1 SGDLS, CDR2 YYNGEE. CDR3 DNA sequence: TGTGCCAGCAGCGGAGCCCTCGGGGATACGCAGTATTTT. The encoded protein is CASSGALGDTQYF.

As DNA, the CDR3 is TGTGCCAGCAGCCCCCGGAATGCAGGGGGCGCCTACGAGCAGTACTTC. Protein sequence: CASSPRNAGGAYEQYF. This rearrangement joins TRBV7-8 to TRBJ2-7, with 8 nucleotides matching TRBD1. The ends lost 5 bases at V and 2 bases at J; junction bases unmatched: 11. The CDR3 consists of 16 residues. Germline V gives CDR1 SGHVS, CDR2 FQNEAQ.

The chain couples TRBV7-3 to TRBJ2-6; either TRBD1 or TRBD2 may fit D (5 bases each). CDR3 length equals 15 residues. The ends were cut back, 3 bases at V and 4 bases at J, with 10 bases in the middle. The germline V gene encodes CDR1 SGHTA and CDR2 FQGTGA. In DNA form, the CDR3 reads TGTGCCAGCAGCTTTGGGGGTACCGGGGCCAACGTCCTGACTTTC. Its translation: CASSFGGTGANVLTF.

The V gene is TRBV9, the J gene TRBJ1-2; D is undetermined. The CDR3 consists of 15 residues. CDR1 is SGDLS and CDR2 is YYNGEE in the germline V gene. V dropped 3 bases and J dropped 4 bases, with 16 bases sitting between them. The CDR3: CASSADDSFSYGYTF. The CDR3, as DNA: TGTGCCAGCAGCGCGGACGATTCATTCAGCTATGGCTACACCTTC.

V and J are TRBV10-3 and TRBJ1-1; 7 bases map to TRBD1. Unmatched junction bases numbered 5, after V lost 6 bases and J lost 1 base. CDR1 ENHRY and CDR2 SYGVKD come from the germline V gene. The CDR3 contains 14 residues. The CDR3 DNA reads TGTGCCATCAGGGCGGGACAGCAGAACACTGAAGCTTTCTTT. Amino acid sequence: CAIRAGQQNTEAFF.